This TCR beta chain was captured by sequencing in a study of blood T cells in healthy people across ages. Together with a sample-barcoded 5' primer, a J-beta primer mix was included in a second PCR lasting roughly 6 to 12 cycles. All samples yielded 2.5 million or more CDR3-containing paired-end reads. Using its own MiXCR run on the 5' RACE reads, TCRdb lists one record per CDR3 protein. The sample has about a million distinct CDR3 sequences; 51% are singletons. The sample consisted of blood. This sequence originates from an older woman in good health.

CDR3 in amino acids: CATSKDISYEQYF. The CDR3 DNA follows: TGTGCCACCAGCAAGGACATCTCCTACGAGCAGTACTTC. The gene calls are TRBV15 and TRBJ2-7; D perhaps matches TRBD1 (5 bases). Trimming removed 4 bases at V and 0 bases at J, with 7 bases between. The CDR3 runs to 13 residues. The V gene's germline CDR1 is LNHNV and CDR2 YYDKDF (reference sequence).